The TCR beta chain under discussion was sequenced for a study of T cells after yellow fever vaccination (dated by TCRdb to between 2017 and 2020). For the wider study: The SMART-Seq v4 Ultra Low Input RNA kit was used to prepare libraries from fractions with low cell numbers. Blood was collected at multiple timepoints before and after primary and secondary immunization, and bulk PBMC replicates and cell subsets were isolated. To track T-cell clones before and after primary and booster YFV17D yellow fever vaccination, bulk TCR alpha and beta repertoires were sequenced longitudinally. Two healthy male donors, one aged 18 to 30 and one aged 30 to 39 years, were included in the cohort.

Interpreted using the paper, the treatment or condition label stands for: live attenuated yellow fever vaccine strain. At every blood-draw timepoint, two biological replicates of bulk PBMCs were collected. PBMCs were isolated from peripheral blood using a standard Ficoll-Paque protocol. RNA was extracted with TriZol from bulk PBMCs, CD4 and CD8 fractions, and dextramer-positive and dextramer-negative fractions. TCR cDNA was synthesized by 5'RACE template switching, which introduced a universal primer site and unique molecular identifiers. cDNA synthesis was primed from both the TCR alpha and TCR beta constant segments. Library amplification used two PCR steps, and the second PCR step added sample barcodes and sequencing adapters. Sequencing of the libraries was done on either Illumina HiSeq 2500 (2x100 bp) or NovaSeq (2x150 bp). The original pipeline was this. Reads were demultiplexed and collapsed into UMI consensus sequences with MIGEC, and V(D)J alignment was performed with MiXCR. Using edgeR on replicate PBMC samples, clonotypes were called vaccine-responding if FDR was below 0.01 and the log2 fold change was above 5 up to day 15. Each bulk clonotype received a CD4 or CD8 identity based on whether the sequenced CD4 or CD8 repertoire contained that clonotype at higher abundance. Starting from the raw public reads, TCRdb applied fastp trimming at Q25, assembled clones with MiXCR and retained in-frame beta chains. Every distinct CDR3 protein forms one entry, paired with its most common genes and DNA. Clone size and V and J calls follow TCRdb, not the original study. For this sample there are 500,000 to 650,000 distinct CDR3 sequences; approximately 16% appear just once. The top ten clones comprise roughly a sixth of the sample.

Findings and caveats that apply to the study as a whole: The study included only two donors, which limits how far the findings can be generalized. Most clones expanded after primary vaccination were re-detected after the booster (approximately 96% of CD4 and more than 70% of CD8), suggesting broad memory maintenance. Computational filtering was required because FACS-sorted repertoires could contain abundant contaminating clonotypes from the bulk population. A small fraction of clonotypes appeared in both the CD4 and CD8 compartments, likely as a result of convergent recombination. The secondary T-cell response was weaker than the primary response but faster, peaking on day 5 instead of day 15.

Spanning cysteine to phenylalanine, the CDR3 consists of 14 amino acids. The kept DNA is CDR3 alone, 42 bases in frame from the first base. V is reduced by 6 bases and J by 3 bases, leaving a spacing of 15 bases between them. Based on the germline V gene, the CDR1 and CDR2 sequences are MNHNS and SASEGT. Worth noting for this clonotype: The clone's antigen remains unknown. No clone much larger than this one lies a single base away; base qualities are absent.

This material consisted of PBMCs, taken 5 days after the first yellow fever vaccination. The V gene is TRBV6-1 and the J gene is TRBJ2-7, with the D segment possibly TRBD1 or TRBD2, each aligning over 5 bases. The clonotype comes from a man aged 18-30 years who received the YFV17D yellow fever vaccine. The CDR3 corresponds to CASSHPGRLYEQYF. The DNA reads TGTGCCAGCAGCCATCCGGGACGGCTCTACGAGCAGTACTTC.